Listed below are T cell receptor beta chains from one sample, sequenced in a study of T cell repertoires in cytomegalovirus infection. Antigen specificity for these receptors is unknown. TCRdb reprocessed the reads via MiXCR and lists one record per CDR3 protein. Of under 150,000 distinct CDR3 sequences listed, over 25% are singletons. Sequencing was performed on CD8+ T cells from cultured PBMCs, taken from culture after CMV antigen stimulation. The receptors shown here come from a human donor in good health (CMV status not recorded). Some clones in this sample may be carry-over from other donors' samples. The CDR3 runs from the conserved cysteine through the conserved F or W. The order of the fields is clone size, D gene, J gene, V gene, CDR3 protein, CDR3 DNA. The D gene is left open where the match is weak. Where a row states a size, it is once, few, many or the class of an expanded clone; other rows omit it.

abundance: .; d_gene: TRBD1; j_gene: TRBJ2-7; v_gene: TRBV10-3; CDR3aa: CAISSGQGAYEQYF; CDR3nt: TGTGCCATCAGCTCGGGACAGGGCGCCTACGAGCAGTACTTC
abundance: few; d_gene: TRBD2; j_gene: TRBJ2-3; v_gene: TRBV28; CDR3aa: CASSVTSGGTDTQYF; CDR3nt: TGTGCCAGCAGTGTGACTAGCGGGGGCACAGATACGCAGTATTTT
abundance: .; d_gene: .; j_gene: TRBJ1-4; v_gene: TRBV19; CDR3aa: CASSIRGNEKLFF; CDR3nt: TGTGCCAGTAGTATCAGGGGTAATGAAAAACTGTTTTTT
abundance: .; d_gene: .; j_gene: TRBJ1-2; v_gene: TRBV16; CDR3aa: CASSPIDLDRANYGYTF; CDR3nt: TGTGCCAGCAGCCCCATAGATTTGGACAGAGCTAACTATGGCTACACCTTC
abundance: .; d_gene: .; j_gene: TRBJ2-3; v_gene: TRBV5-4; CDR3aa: CASSLARGWPDTQYF; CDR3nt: TGTGCCAGCAGCTTGGCAAGGGGCTGGCCAGATACGCAGTATTTT
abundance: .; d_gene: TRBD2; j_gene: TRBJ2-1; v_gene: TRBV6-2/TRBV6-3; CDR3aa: CASTTSEAGGPYNEQFF; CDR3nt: TGTGCCAGCACCACCAGCGAGGCGGGGGGGCCCTACAATGAGCAGTTCTTC
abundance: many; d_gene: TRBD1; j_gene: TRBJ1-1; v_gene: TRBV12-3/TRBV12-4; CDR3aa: CASSSGTGTNTEAFF; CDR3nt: TGTGCCAGCAGTTCCGGGACAGGGACAAACACTGAAGCTTTCTTT
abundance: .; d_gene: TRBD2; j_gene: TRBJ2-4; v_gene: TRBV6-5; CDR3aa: CASSLAGAGAKNIQYF; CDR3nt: TGTGCCAGCAGTCTAGCGGGAGCCGGGGCCAAAAACATTCAGTACTTC
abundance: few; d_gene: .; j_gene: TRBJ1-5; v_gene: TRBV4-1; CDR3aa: CASSQDGDIGGNQPQHF; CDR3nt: TGCGCCAGCAGCCAAGATGGTGACATCGGAGGCAATCAGCCCCAGCATTTT
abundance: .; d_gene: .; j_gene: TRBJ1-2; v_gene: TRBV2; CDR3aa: CASSGRTDRFYTF; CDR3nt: TGTGCCAGCAGTGGCCGGACGGACCGTTTCTACACCTTC
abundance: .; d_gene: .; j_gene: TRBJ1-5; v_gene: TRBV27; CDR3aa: CASSWGEGQPQHF; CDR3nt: TGTGCCAGCAGTTGGGGGGAGGGGCAGCCCCAGCATTTT
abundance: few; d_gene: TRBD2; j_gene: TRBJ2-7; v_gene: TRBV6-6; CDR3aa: CASSRGERREQYF; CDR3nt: TGTGCCAGCAGTCGGGGGGAAAGGCGCGAGCAGTACTTC
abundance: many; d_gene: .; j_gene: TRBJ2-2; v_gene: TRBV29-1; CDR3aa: CSVPGPGELFF; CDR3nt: TGCAGCGTCCCGGGCCCCGGGGAGCTGTTTTTT
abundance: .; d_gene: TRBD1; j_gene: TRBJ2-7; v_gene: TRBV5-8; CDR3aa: CASSPGTGAGYEQYF; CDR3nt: TGTGCCAGCAGCCCCGGGACAGGGGCGGGATACGAGCAGTACTTC
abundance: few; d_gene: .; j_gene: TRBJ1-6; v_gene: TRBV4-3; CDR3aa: CASSQDGPGSYNSPLHF; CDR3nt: TGCGCCAGCAGCCAAGATGGACCTGGATCCTATAATTCACCCCTCCACTTT
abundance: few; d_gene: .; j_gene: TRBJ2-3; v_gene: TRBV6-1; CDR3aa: CASIEGQGSADTQYF; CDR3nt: TGTGCCAGCATCGAGGGGCAGGGGAGTGCGGATACGCAGTATTTT
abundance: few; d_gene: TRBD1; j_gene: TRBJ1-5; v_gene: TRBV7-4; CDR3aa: CASSLFPRGEDQPQHF; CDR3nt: TGTGCCAGCAGCTTATTCCCCAGGGGGGAGGATCAGCCCCAGCATTTT
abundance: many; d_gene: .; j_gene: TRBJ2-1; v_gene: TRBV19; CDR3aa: CASSKFISYNEQFF; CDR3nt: TGTGCCAGTAGTAAGTTCATCTCCTACAATGAGCAGTTCTTC
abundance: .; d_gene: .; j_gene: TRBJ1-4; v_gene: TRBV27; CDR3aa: CASSLSREMRREKLFF; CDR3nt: TGTGCCAGCAGTTTATCGCGGGAAATGAGAAGGGAAAAACTGTTTTTT
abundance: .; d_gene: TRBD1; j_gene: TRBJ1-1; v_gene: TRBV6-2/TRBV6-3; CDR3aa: CASSYHYSDRANEAFF; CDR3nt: TGTGCCAGCAGTTACCACTATTCGGACAGGGCCAATGAAGCTTTCTTT
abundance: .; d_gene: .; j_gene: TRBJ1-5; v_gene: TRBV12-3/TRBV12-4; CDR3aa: CASSPAGGGPNQPQHF; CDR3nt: TGTGCCAGCAGTCCCGCCGGGGGGGGCCCCAATCAGCCCCAGCATTTT
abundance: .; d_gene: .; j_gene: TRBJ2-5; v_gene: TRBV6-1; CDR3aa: CASSYTVQTPQYF; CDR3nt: TGTGCCAGCAGTTACACCGTCCAGACTCCCCAGTACTTC
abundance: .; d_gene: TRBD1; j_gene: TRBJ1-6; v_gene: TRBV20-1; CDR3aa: CSAREGGQGANSPLHF; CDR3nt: TGCAGTGCTAGAGAAGGAGGGCAGGGGGCTAATTCACCCCTCCACTTT
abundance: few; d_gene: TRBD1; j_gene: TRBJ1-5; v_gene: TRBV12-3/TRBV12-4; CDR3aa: CASSAQGVGPQPQHF; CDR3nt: TGTGCCAGCAGTGCCCAGGGGGTTGGTCCCCAGCCCCAGCATTTT
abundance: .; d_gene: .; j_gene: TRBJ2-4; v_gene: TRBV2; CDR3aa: CASSATPGLRPNIQYF; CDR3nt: TGTGCCAGCAGCGCTACGCCGGGACTTCGCCCAAACATTCAGTACTTC
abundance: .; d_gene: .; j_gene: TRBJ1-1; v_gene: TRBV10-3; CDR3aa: CAISVQGQPEAFF; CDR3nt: TGTGCCATCAGCGTACAGGGCCAGCCTGAAGCTTTCTTT
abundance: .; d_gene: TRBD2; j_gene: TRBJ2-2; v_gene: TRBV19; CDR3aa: CASTPAGGPGELFF; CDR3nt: TGTGCCAGTACGCCAGCGGGGGGGCCCGGGGAGCTGTTTTTT
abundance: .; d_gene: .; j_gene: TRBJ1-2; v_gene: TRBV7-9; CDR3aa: CASTSVLGYTNYGYTF; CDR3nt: TGTGCCAGCACCTCGGTTTTGGGGTACACCAACTATGGCTACACCTTC
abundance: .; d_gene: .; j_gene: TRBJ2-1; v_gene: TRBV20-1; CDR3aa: CSARGRSEHEQFF; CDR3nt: TGCAGTGCTAGAGGTAGATCGGAGCATGAGCAGTTCTTC
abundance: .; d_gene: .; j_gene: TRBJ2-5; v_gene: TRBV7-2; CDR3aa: CASSLGQRGRGRETQYF; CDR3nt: TGTGCCAGCAGCTTAGGACAGCGGGGTCGGGGGCGAGAGACCCAGTACTTC
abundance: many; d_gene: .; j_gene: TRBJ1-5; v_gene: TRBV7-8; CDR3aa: CASSLAGGNSNQPQHF; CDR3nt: TGTGCCAGCAGCTTAGCGGGCGGAAATAGCAATCAGCCCCAGCATTTT
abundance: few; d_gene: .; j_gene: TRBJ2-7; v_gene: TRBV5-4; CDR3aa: CASSLTPTYEQYF; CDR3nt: TGTGCCAGCAGCTTGACCCCCACCTACGAGCAGTACTTC
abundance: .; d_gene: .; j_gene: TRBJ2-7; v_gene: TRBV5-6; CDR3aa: CASSPGSQGLYEQYF; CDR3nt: TGTGCCAGCAGCCCGGGGAGCCAGGGACTCTACGAGCAGTACTTC
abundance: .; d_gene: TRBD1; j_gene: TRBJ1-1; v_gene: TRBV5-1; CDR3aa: CASSPPGTGGTEAFF; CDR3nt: TGCGCCAGCAGCCCCCCCGGGACAGGGGGTACTGAAGCTTTCTTT
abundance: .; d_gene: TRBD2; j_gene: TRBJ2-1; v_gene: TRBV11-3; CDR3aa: CASSPVGGGSNEQFF; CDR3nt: TGTGCCAGCAGCCCAGTTGGCGGGGGTTCGAATGAGCAGTTCTTC
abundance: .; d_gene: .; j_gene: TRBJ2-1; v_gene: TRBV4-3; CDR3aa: CASSQDWPQGSYNEQFF; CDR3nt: TGCGCCAGCAGCCAAGACTGGCCTCAGGGCTCCTACAATGAGCAGTTCTTC
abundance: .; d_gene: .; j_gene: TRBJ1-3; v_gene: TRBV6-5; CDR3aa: CASSYSRDSYQRGNTIYF; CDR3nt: TGTGCCAGCAGTTACTCGAGAGACAGCTACCAACGGGGAAACACCATATATTTT
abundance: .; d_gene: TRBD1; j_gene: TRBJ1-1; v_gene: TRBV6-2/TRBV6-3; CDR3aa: CASSPLRPAGQGFDEAFF; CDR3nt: TGTGCCAGCTCACCTCTACGACCCGCGGGACAGGGTTTCGATGAAGCTTTCTTT
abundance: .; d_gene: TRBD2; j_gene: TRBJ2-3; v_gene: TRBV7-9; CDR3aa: CASTKSFGGSPDTQYF; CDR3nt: TGTGCCAGCACCAAAAGCTTCGGGGGGAGTCCAGATACGCAGTATTTT
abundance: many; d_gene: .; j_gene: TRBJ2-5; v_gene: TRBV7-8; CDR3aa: CASSLLETQYF; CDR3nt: TGTGCCAGCAGCCTCCTGGAGACCCAGTACTTC
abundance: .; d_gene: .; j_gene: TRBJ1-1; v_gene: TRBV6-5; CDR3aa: CASSYSGRGPPNTEAFF; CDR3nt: TGTGCCAGCAGTTACTCAGGCAGGGGCCCGCCGAACACTGAAGCTTTCTTT
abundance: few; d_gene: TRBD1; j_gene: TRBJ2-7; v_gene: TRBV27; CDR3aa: CASGQGAKEQYF; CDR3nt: TGTGCCAGTGGACAGGGGGCCAAGGAGCAGTACTTC
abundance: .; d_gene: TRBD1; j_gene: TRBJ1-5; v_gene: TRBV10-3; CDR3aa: CATQAGGTGMWQPQHF; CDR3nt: TGTGCCACCCAAGCTGGGGGGACAGGGATGTGGCAGCCCCAGCATTTT
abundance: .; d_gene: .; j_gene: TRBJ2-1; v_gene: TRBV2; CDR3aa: CASSEGQAAYNEQFF; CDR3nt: TGTGCCAGCAGTGAAGGACAAGCCGCCTACAATGAGCAGTTCTTC
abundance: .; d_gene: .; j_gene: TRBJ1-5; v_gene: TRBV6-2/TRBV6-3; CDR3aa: CASRRQPYNQPQHF; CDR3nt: TGTGCCAGCAGGCGACAGCCCTACAATCAGCCCCAGCATTTT
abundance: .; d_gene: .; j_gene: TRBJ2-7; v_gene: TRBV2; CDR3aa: CASSEPGGLVSYEQYF; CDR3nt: TGTGCCAGCAGTGAACCCGGGGGCCTGGTCTCCTACGAGCAGTACTTC
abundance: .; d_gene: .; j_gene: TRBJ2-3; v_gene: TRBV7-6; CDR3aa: CASSLRLGNTQYF; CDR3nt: TGTGCCAGCAGCTTACGCTTAGGGAATACGCAGTATTTT
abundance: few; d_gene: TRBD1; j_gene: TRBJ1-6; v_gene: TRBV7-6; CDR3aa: CASSSASAQGALLHF; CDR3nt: TGTGCCAGCAGCTCCGCATCTGCGCAGGGGGCGCTCCTCCACTTT
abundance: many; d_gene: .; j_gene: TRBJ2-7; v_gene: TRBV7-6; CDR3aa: CASSSRVYEQYF; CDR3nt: TGTGCCAGCAGCTCCCGAGTCTACGAGCAGTACTTC
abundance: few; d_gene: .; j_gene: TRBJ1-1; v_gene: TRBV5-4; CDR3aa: CASSFRGLPLNTEAFF; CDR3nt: TGTGCCAGCAGCTTCCGGGGGCTGCCTCTGAACACTGAAGCTTTCTTT
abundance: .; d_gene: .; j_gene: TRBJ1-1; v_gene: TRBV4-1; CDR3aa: CASRTQQGGTEAFF; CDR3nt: TGCGCCAGCAGAACCCAACAGGGAGGCACTGAAGCTTTCTTT